This TCR beta chain emerged from a study of CD8+ T cells in alopecia areata. Sequencing used cDNA as its template, made by extracting RNA and reverse transcribing it. Profiled with immunoSEQ multiplex PCR; TCRdb holds only in-frame clones, not every one. The sample includes 150,000 or so clones, roughly 50% of them seen just once. PBMCs, the starting material, were the source of sorted CD4+ and CD8+ T cells. V was clipped by 4 bases and J by 7 bases, with 14 bases between them. This CDR3 is built from 13 residues. CDR1 and CDR2 (germline): SQVTM, ANQGSEA. To note about this clone: Its antigen is unidentified.

Study findings and constraints: Scalp samples also contribute reads from the resident alphabeta T cells found in normal skin. Higher clonality than in normal scalp was seen in lesional scalp, especially alopecia totalis/universalis. Possibly as an HLA-related effect, TCR sharing across patients appeared less clear than in mice.

The TCR sequence derives from a human donor in good health. The rearrangement uses TRBV29-1 and TRBJ1-5, with D unclear. The sequencing sample was made of CD4+ T cells sorted from blood. The CDR3 DNA is TGCAGCGTTGCCCACGGGCAGACCCAGCCCCAGCATTTT. As protein: CSVAHGQTQPQHF. Filled out from reference TRBV29-1 and TRBJ1-5, the complete variable domain reads SAVISQKPSRDICQRGTSLTIQCQVDSQVTMMFWYRQQPGQSLTLIATANQGSEATYESGFVIDKFPISRPNLTFSTLTVSNMSPEDSSIYLCSVAHGQTQPQHFGDGTRLSIL.